This T cell receptor (beta chain) emerged from a study of T cells in Graves' hyperthyroidism and ophthalmopathy. The study's findings and limits: The authors' 13 V-J model separated ophthalmopathy from stable hyperthyroidism.

For the diagnoses, clinical symptoms, serum thyroxine and TRAb, thyroid ultrasound and orbital computed tomography were used. This clonotype has at least ten counts. The target antigen is unknown. Amplified TCR beta CDR3 regions derived from RNA transcripts. First-round RT-PCR targeting the TCR CDR3 was performed with the HTBI primer set. MiXCR, applied by TCRdb to the multiplex PCR reads, yields one record per CDR3 protein. The sample holds about 410,000 distinct CDR3 sequences, around 15% seen once. The CDR3 contains 16 residues. The V end lost 1 base, the J end lost 5 bases, and 14 bases lay between the germline ends. Looked up from germline, CDR1 is SEHNR and CDR2 is FQNEAQ (reference sequence).

The origin of this receptor is a woman aged 25 to 39 with Graves' ophthalmopathy. The V call is TRBV7-9, the J call TRBJ1-4, with D unresolved. The sequenced material came from blood. The CDR3 DNA is TGTGCCAGCAGCTTAGTCCGGGCAGCGTCAAATGAAAAACTGTTTTTT. Protein product: CASSLVRAASNEKLFF.